The 26 T cell receptor beta chains reported below all come from one sample, sequenced in a study of T cell changes during pregnancy in multiple sclerosis. Profiling relied on immunoSEQ multiplex PCR, and the TCRdb table lists in-frame clones only, not all of them. The sample yields 36,000 or so clones, approximately 91% seen once. Sequenced material: CD8+ T cells from peripheral blood mononuclear cells, taken in the third trimester of pregnancy. These receptors were taken from a female donor with multiple sclerosis, enrolled in a pregnancy study.

The chain's CDR3 is CASSLAEGAGYTF. CDR3 nucleotide sequence: TGTGCCAGCAGCTTGGCCGAGGGGGCGGGCTACACCTTC. V gene TRBV5-5 combines with J gene TRBJ1-2; 7 bases are a match to TRBD1. This CDR3 comprises 13 residues. Trimming removed 0 bases from V and 8 bases from J; junction bases left unmatched: 4. Germline V lookup: CDR1 SGHKS, CDR2 YYEKEE (reference sequence).

V and J are TRBV7-2 and TRBJ2-3; 12 positions agree with TRBD2. Germline V gives CDR1 SGHTA, CDR2 FQGNSA. CDR3 length: 15 amino acids. Losses at the gene ends were 5 bases for V and 4 bases for J; bases not matched to a gene: 4. Written as DNA, the CDR3 is TGTGCCAGCAGCCCCAGACTAGCGGGAGCAGATACGCAGTATTTT. This sequence encodes CASSPRLAGADTQYF.

V usage is TRBV7-2 and J usage is TRBJ1-4; no clear D. The CDR3 consists of 13 residues. V was trimmed by 4 bases and J by 3 bases, leaving 6 bases between them. Germline loops: CDR1 SGHTA, CDR2 FQGNSA. The CDR3 spells CASSSHPNEKLFF. Here the CDR3 DNA reads TGTGCCAGCAGCTCACATCCTAATGAAAAACTGTTTTTT.

The chain employs TRBV27 and TRBJ2-7; TRBD1 matches at 7 bases. In germline, CDR1 is MNHEY, CDR2 SMNVEV (reference sequence). With 5 bases clipped from V and 3 bases from J, the junction kept 16 bases outside the gene matches. The CDR3 is made up of 17 amino acids. The CDR3 DNA reads TGTGCCAGCAGTCCAACTAAGCTAACAGGGGATCACTACGAGCAGTACTTC. Translating gives CASSPTKLTGDHYEQYF.

The chain links TRBV19 to TRBJ2-7; D is perhaps TRBD1 (6 bases). This CDR3 spans 15 amino acids. The ends were cut back, 5 bases at V and 3 bases at J, with 17 bases in the middle. The germline gives CDR1 LNHDA, CDR2 SQIVND (reference sequence). CDR3 residues: CASSADRTFSYEQYF. The CDR3 DNA sequence: TGTGCCAGTAGTGCTGACAGGACGTTTAGCTACGAGCAGTACTTC.

V gene TRBV2 combines with J gene TRBJ2-6; D remains ambiguous. The length of the CDR3 is 15 residues. Per the germline V gene, CDR1 is SNHLY and CDR2 is FYNNEI. V shed 3 bases and J shed 1 base, with 7 bases lying between them. The CDR3 is CASSESQSGANVLTF. The CDR3 coding sequence is TGTGCCAGCAGTGAGTCCCAGTCTGGGGCCAACGTCCTGACTTTC.

The rearrangement joins TRBV11-2 to TRBJ1-1; TRBD1 might be the D (5 bases). Trimming removed 5 bases at V and 1 base at J, with 11 bases between. This CDR3 region has 14 residues. Per germline, CDR1 SGHAT and CDR2 FQNNGV. The CDR3 protein is CASSHLTGNTEAFF. The CDR3 DNA follows: TGTGCCAGCAGCCACCTAACAGGGAACACTGAAGCTTTCTTT.

The chain is built from TRBV10-1 and TRBJ2-5; TRBD1 aligns across 9 bases. This CDR3 is built from 15 residues. Germline V gene data show CDR1 as WNHNN and CDR2 as SYGVQD (reference sequence). J gave up 2 bases and V 4 bases, and 5 bases lay outside the gene matches. The CDR3 loop is CASSAGQGLQETQYF. CDR3 bases: TGCGCCAGCAGTGCGGGACAGGGCTTACAAGAGACCCAGTACTTC.

The CDR3 DNA follows: TGCAGCGTCGAAACACCGACTAGTAGAGATACGCAGTATTTT. Its protein product is CSVETPTSRDTQYF. The genes are TRBV29-1 and TRBJ2-3; D is perhaps TRBD2 (6 bases). Germline V lookup: CDR1 SQVTM, CDR2 ANQGSEA. This CDR3 spans 14 amino acids. Deletions cut 6 bases from V and 5 bases from J, with 18 bases between.

The chain combines TRBV4-3 with TRBJ2-7; TRBD1 might be the D (6 bases). This CDR3 contains 13 residues. V was shortened by 1 base and J by 10 bases, with 14 bases between the two germline ends. Germline CDR1 reads LGHNA; CDR2 reads YSLEER. The CDR3 here is CASSQGQEGGQYF. The CDR3 nucleotides are TGCGCCAGCAGCCAAGGACAGGAAGGTGGCCAGTACTTC.

The V and J genes are TRBV5-5 and TRBJ2-7; a weak D match, TRBD2 (5 bases). The V and J ends lost 7 bases and 3 bases respectively, with 11 bases between them. The CDR3 has 12 amino acids. CDR1 is SGHKS, CDR2 YYEKEE, per germline (reference sequence). The CDR3 sequence is CASRSAHYEQYF. The CDR3 bases are TGTGCCAGCCGTAGCGCTCACTACGAGCAGTACTTC.

The CDR3 sequence: CASSISLAVYNEQFF. The CDR3 DNA sequence: TGTGCCAGTAGTATAAGTCTAGCGGTCTACAATGAGCAGTTCTTC. The chain employs TRBV19 and TRBJ2-1, with 7 bases lining up with TRBD2. V lost 2 bases, J lost 3 bases, and 4 bases stayed unmatched. The CDR3 loop spans 15 amino acids. CDR1 and CDR2 from the germline V gene are LNHDA and SQIVND (reference sequence).

The J gene is TRBJ1-2, the V gene TRBV7-9; D gene uncertain. The CDR3 is 13 residues long. V lost 2 bases, J lost 5 bases, and 9 bases lay in between. Germline V gives CDR1 SEHNR, CDR2 FQNEAQ (reference sequence). Here the CDR3 reads CASSLYAEYGYTF. The CDR3 DNA sequence: TGTGCCAGCAGCTTATATGCGGAATATGGCTACACCTTC.

This chain uses TRBV5-1 with TRBJ2-3; 10 bases fit TRBD2. This CDR3 is built from 16 residues. Germline loops: CDR1 SGHRS, CDR2 YFSETQ. With 0 bases clipped from V and 4 bases from J, the junction kept 5 bases outside the gene matches. The CDR3 here is CASSLAPAGGSDTQYF. CDR3 DNA sequence: TGCGCCAGCAGCTTGGCCCCAGCGGGAGGGTCAGATACGCAGTATTTT.

About this clone: This specimen includes other DNA sequences encoding the same CDR3. The rearrangement links TRBV6-6 to TRBJ1-5; D gene ambiguous. Between the trimmed V and J ends, which lost 1 base and 4 bases, there was a span of 2 bases. This CDR3 has 12 amino acids. The germline V gene has CDR1 MNHNY and CDR2 SVGAGI (reference sequence). CDR3: CASSYLNQPQHF. CDR3 coding DNA: TGTGCCAGCAGTTACTTAAATCAGCCCCAGCATTTT.

The chain combines TRBV6-5 with TRBJ2-5; possible D gene TRBD2, 5 bases. The V and J ends lost 6 bases and 2 bases respectively, with 16 bases between them. This CDR3 is built from 15 residues. CDR1 MNHEY and CDR2 SVGAGI come from the germline V gene. This CDR3 is CASSPPVGGQETQYF. CDR3 nucleotide sequence: TGTGCCAGCAGCCCCCCGGTCGGCGGGCAAGAGACCCAGTACTTC.

J is TRBJ2-2 and V is TRBV19; tentative D call: TRBD1 (5 bases). Germline V gene sequence: CDR1 LNHDA, CDR2 SQIVND (reference sequence). The CDR3 sequence is 15 residues long. V was clipped by 7 bases and J by 4 bases, with 16 bases between them. The CDR3 region has the DNA TGTGCCAGTAAGATGTGGGGCACGGGCACCGGGGAGCTGTTTTTT. As protein: CASKMWGTGTGELFF.

The chain's CDR3 is CASSYLRYGYTF. The CDR3 DNA reads TGCGCCAGCAGCTACCTACGCTATGGCTACACCTTC. The chain couples TRBV5-1 to TRBJ1-2, with D unresolved. This CDR3 has 12 amino acids. CDR1 and CDR2 (germline): SGHRS, YFSETQ. V was pared by 3 bases and J by 4 bases, with 7 bases between.

This clone was recorded a few times. The chain carries TRBV12-5 and TRBJ2-2; 8 bases map to TRBD1. CDR3 length: 19 amino acids. V shed 3 bases, J shed 3 bases, and the junction held 15 bases outside the gene matches. CDR1 and CDR2 (germline): LGHNT, FRNRAP. In DNA form, the CDR3 reads TGTGCTAGTGGTTTCAATATAATGGACAGGGTCCTCTACACCGGGGAGCTGTTTTTT. It translates to CASGFNIMDRVLYTGELFF.

The chain carries TRBV4-3 and TRBJ2-6, with TRBD1 matching 9 bases. V lost 1 base and J lost 6; bases outside the gene matches: 7. This CDR3 is 17 amino acids long. From germline, CDR1 is LGHNA and CDR2 YSLEER. The CDR3 DNA follows: TGCGCCAGCAGCCAAGCATGGACAGGGGATGCGGCCAACGTCCTGACTTTC. This encodes CASSQAWTGDAANVLTF.

The V gene is TRBV19, the J gene TRBJ2-7; tentatively, D is TRBD2 (6 bases). Germline V gives CDR1 LNHDA, CDR2 SQIVND (reference sequence). Trimming stripped 3 bases from V and 1 base from J, with 10 bases between. The CDR3 has 14 residues. The CDR3 spells CASSIIGGSYEQYF. The CDR3 DNA reads TGTGCCAGTAGTATCATCGGGGGTTCCTACGAGCAGTACTTC.

The chain carries TRBV7-3 and TRBJ1-2; D not resolved. V shed 4 bases and J shed 6 bases, with 18 bases lying between them. Germline CDR1 and CDR2: SGHTA and FQGTGA. This CDR3 comprises 15 residues. CDR3 residues: CASSSQPTAYHGYTF. CDR3 sequence (DNA): TGTGCCAGCAGCTCGCAGCCTACAGCTTATCATGGCTACACCTTC.

This sequence joins TRBV7-9 and TRBJ2-7; D gene uncertain. This CDR3 contains 12 residues. The germline gives CDR1 SEHNR, CDR2 FQNEAQ (reference sequence). Trimming took 1 base from V and 3 from J, leaving 4 bases between them. The CDR3 DNA follows: TGTGCCAGCAGCTTAGTTATCTACGAGCAGTACTTC. This translates into CASSLVIYEQYF.

The chain links TRBV25-1 to TRBJ2-1; tentative D call: TRBD2 (6 bases). Between the trimmed V and J ends, which lost 4 bases and 4 bases, there was a span of 14 bases. CDR1 and CDR2 from the germline V gene are MGHDK and SYGVNS. The CDR3 extends over 15 amino acids. The DNA for the CDR3 is TGTGCCAGCAGTGTACTCCGGGACTCGTACAATGAGCAGTTCTTC. Translation: CASSVLRDSYNEQFF.

The chain employs TRBV5-1 and TRBJ1-5; D not certain. The germline V gene has CDR1 SGHRS and CDR2 YFSETQ. This CDR3 contains 17 residues. With 7 bases removed from V and 2 bases from J, the gap between germline ends came to 22 bases. The CDR3 nucleotides are TGCGCCAGCCCCACCAAAACAGCTATAGGTGGCAATCAGCCCCAGCATTTT. It yields the protein CASPTKTAIGGNQPQHF.

In this sample, this clone turned up once. The chain combines TRBV30 with TRBJ2-3, with D possibly being TRBD2 (6 bases). The CDR3 length is 15 residues. Germline V CDR1 and CDR2: GTSNPN, SVGIG (reference sequence). Trimming removed 0 bases at V and 3 bases at J, with 13 bases between. The chain's CDR3 is CAWSVGEVGTDTQYF. CDR3 nucleotide sequence: TGTGCCTGGAGTGTGGGGGAGGTGGGGACAGATACGCAGTATTTT.